This paragraph reports one T cell receptor beta chain. It lacks a known antigen. Per-base qualities were not stored, and no clone one base away is much larger. The data were taken from a study of blood T cell repertoires in COVID-19 (dated by TCRdb to about 2020). Some background on the complete study: Samples covering the acute and convalescent phases of COVID-19 were provided by collaborators in the United States, Italy and Spain. The material from the prospective study consisted of cDNA or gDNA derived from T cells, B-cell-depleted T cells, or PBMCs. Subjects who had been exposed to COVID-19, were actively infected with it, or had recovered from it provided the deeply sampled blood TCRbeta repertoires that made up the dataset. The repertoires were made available in a free public database intended to serve as a resource for research on the immune response to SARS-CoV-2. The samples were drawn from the first 160 participants of the ongoing ImmuneRACE study and from 950 to 1,500 subjects provided by 6 global collaborators. Sample metadata almost always included a de-identified subject ID, COVID-19 status, age in years and sex. Where available, HLA class I and class II types were taken from metadata supplied by the sample provider and were not determined by assay-based typing. What the work shows at the level of the full study, not this receptor alone: Clinical and demographic metadata were provided uncurated, with the amount varying by source and participant.

Another Seattle source contributed samples from volunteer blood donors who had recovered from COVID-19. Whole blood was collected in K2EDTA tubes by collaborating institutions according to the institutions' own protocols. For TCRbeta analysis, collaborators shipped samples as frozen whole blood, isolated PBMCs, or DNA extracted from either of those sample types. TCRbeta CDR3 regions were amplified from genomic DNA using the immunoSEQ Assay, a bias-controlled multiplex PCR. The study's processing was this. The number of nucleated cells in each sample was estimated from the amplification of reference gene primers within the assay. Sequence reads were collapsed and filtered to measure the absolute abundance of every unique TCRbeta CDR3 rearrangement. For each sample, productive Simpson clonality was calculated as the square root of Simpson's diversity index over productive rearrangements. Here the immuneACCESS table is served through TCRdb, limited to in-frame sequences with V and J called. Missing clones are a known gap in these copies; in checked studies unresolved V genes cover under half, and the rest lacks a known reason. That table supplies the V and J calls and clone size; D and trimming were determined from the DNA. This sample lists about 190,000 clones; 70% to 90% were detected once. About 6.8% of the sample is in the top ten clones.

The germline V gene yields SQVTM for CDR1 and ANQGSEA for CDR2. V is pruned by 7 bases and J by 7 bases, leaving 6 bases of the junction without a gene match. From its cysteine to its phenylalanine, the CDR3 spans 12 amino acids. The CDR3 DNA has 36 bases and is translated from base 1. Sequenced material: peripheral blood. Recombination linked TRBV29-1 to TRBJ2-1, with 8 middle bases fitting TRBD2. This clonotype was sampled from a woman between 40 and 50 years old who had recovered from COVID-19. The CDR3 in this case is CSGRLAPNEQFF. The DNA sequence reads TGCAGCGGGAGACTAGCGCCTAATGAGCAGTTCTTC.